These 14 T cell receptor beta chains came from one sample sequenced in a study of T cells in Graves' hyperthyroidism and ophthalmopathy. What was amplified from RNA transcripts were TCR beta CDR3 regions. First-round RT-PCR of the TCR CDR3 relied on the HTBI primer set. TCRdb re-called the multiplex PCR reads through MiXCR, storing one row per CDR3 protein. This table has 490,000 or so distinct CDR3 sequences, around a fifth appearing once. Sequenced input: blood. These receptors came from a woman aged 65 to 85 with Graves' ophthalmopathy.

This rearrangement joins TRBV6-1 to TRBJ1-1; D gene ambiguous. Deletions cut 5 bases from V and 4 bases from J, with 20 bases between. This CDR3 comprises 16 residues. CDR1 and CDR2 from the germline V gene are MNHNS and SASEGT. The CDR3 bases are TGTGCCAGCAGTCGGTCCGTTAAAAGACACCGCACTGAAGCTTTCTTT. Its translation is CASSRSVKRHRTEAFF.

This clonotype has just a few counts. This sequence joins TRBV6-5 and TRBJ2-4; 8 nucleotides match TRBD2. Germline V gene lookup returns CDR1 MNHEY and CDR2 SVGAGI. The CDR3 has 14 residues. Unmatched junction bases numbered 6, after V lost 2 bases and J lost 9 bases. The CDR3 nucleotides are TGTGCCAGCAGTTACGTAGGACTAGCCGGCATTCAGTACTTC. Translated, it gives CASSYVGLAGIQYF.

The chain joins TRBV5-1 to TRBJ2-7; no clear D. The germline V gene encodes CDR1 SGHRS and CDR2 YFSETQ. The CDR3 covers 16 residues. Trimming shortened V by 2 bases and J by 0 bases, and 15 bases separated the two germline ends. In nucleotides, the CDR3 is TGCGCCAGCAGCTTCACCCCTACAAGGGTCTCCTACGAGCAGTACTTC. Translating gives CASSFTPTRVSYEQYF.

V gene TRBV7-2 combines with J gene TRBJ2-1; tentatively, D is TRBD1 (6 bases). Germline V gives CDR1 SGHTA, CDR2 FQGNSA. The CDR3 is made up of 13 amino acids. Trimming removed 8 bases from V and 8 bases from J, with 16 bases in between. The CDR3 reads CASGSTGFDEQFF. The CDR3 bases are TGTGCCAGCGGCTCTACAGGGTTCGATGAGCAGTTCTTC.

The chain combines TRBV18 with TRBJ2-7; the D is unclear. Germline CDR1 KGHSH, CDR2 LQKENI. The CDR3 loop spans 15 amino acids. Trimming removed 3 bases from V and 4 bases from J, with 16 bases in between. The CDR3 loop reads CASSPVQVPNYEQYF. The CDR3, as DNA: TGTGCCAGCTCACCGGTCCAGGTGCCGAATTACGAGCAGTACTTC. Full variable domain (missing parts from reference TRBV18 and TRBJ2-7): NAGVMQNPRHLVRRRGQEARLRCSPMKGHSHVYWYRQLPEEGLKFMVYLQKENIIDESGMPKERFSAEFPKEGPSILRIQQVVRGDSAAYFCASSPVQVPNYEQYFGPGTRLTVT.

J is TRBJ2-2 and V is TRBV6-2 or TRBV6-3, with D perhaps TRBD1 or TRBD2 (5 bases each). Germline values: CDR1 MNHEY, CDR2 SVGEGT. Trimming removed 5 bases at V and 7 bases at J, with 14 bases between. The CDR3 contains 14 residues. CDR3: CASSLEQEDGELFF. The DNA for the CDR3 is TGTGCCAGCAGTCTCGAACAGGAGGACGGGGAGCTGTTTTTT.

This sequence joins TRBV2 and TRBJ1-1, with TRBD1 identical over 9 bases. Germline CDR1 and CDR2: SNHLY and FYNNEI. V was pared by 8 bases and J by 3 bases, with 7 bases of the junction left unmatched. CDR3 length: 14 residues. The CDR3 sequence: CASPQTGGYTEAFF. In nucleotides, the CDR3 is TGTGCCAGCCCCCAGACAGGGGGTTACACTGAAGCTTTCTTT.

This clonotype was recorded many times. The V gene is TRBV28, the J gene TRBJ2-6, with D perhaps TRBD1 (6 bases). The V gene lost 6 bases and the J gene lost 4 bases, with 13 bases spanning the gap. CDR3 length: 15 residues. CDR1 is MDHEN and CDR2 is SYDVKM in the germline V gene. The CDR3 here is CASRSPGVGANVLTF. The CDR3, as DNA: TGTGCCAGCAGGAGCCCAGGGGTCGGGGCCAACGTCCTGACTTTC. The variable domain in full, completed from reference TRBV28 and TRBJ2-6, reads DVKVTQSSRYLVKRTGEKVFLECVQDMDHENMFWYRQDPGLGLRLIYFSYDVKMKEKGDIPEGYSVSREKKERFSLILESASTNQTSMYLCASRSPGVGANVLTFGAGSRLTVL.

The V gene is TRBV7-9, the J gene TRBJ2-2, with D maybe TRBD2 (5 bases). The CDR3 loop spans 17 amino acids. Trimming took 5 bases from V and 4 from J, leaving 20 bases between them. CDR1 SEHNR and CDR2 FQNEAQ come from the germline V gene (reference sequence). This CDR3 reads CASSRKVGVLSTGELFF. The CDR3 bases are TGTGCCAGCAGCCGCAAAGTGGGAGTGCTGAGCACCGGGGAGCTGTTTTTT.

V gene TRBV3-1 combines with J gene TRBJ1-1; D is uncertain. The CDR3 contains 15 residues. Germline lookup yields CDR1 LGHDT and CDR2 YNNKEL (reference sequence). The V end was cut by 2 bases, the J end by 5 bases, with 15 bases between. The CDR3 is CASSQLGRARTEAFF. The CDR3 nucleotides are TGTGCCAGCAGCCAACTGGGAAGGGCGAGGACTGAAGCTTTCTTT.

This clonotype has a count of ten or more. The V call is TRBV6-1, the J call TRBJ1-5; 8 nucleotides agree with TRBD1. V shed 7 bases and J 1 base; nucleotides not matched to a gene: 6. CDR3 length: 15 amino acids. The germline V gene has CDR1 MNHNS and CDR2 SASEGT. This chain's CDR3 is CASTTTGESNQPQHF. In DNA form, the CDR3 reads TGTGCCAGCACCACGACAGGGGAGAGCAATCAGCCCCAGCATTTT.

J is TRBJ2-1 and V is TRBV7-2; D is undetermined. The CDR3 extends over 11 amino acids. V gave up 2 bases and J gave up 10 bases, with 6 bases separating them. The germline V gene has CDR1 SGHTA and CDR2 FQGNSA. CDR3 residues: CASSLTLEQFF. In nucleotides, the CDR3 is TGTGCCAGCAGCTTAACCCTAGAGCAGTTCTTC.

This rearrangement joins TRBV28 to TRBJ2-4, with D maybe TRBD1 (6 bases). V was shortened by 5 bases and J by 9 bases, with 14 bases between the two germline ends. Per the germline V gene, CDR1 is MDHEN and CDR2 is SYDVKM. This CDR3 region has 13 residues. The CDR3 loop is CASSPYREPIQYF. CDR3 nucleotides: TGTGCCAGCAGTCCCTACAGGGAACCCATTCAGTACTTC.

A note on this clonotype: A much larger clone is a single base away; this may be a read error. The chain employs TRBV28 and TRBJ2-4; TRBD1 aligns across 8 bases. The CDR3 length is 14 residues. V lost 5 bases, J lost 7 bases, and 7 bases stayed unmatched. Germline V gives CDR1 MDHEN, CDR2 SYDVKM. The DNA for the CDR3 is TGTGCCAGCAGTCTCAGGGGGCTTCGGAACATTCAGTACTTC. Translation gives CASSLRGLRNIQYF. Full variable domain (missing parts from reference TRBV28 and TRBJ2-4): DVKVTQSSRYLVKRTGEKVFLECVQDMDHENMFWYRQDPGLGLRLIYFSYDVKMKEKGDIPEGYSVSREKKERFSLILESASTNQTSMYLCASSLRGLRNIQYFGAGTRLSVL.